This TCR beta chain was recovered during a study of a mutant IDH1 vaccine in newly diagnosed glioma. Of note for this clone: Its antigen is unknown.

Study findings and constraints: There seemed to be no relation between pseudoprogression and changes in top peripheral T cell clonotypes.

Produced via immunoSEQ multiplex PCR; TCRdb's table is partial and in-frame only. The sample carries under 25,000 clones, 93% recorded once. Time point denoted: baseline, week 1 (first vaccination visit). Regarding treatment: pre-vaccination baseline after standard-of-care therapy. This CDR3 has 17 residues. Trimming removed 3 bases from V and 6 bases from J; junction bases left unmatched: 6. The germline V gene has CDR1 SGHVS and CDR2 FQNEAQ. The chain combines TRBV7-8 with TRBJ2-2, with 14 bases identical to TRBD2. This sequence was found in a man aged 35-49 years with glioma. The source material was PBMCs, sampled from a glioma patient treated with radiotherapy, temozolomide or both. CDR3 sequence: CASSFGLAGGLSGELFF. The CDR3 DNA sequence: TGTGCCAGCAGCTTCGGACTAGCGGGAGGACTATCCGGGGAGCTGTTTTTT.